One and the same sample provided the 14 T cell receptor beta chains below, sequenced in a study of OX40 agonist ivuxolimab in advanced cancers. Receptor amplification or capture employed the immunoSEQ multiplex PCR assay. As stored in TCRdb, this immuneACCESS dataset retains in-frame rearrangements with V and J assigned. A fraction of the clones does not appear; measured against another copy, unresolved V genes explain less than half of the discrepancy, and the remainder lacks a known reason. Across this sample there are under 55,000 clones, with 82% seen only once. The ten largest clones add up to 2% to 2.5% of the sample. Sequenced here: CD4+ or CD8+ T cells sorted from blood, sampled in a trial of the OX40 agonist ivuxolimab. Receptors originate from an adult with an advanced solid tumor such as melanoma, head and neck, liver or kidney cancer.

V usage is TRBV4-1 and J usage is TRBJ2-6; possibly TRBD1 for D (6 bases). The CDR3 sequence is 17 residues long. V gave up 4 bases and J gave up 4 bases, with 17 bases separating them. Germline loops: CDR1 MGHRA, CDR2 YSYEKL. CDR3 amino acids: CASSPHPTGTGANVLTF. The CDR3 DNA reads as TGCGCCAGCAGCCCTCACCCAACAGGGACAGGGGCCAACGTCCTGACTTTC.

V usage is TRBV7-6 and J usage is TRBJ1-5, with TRBD1 matching 7 bases. Germline loops: CDR1 SGHVS, CDR2 FNYEAQ. CDR3 size: 15 residues. V gave up 5 bases and J gave up 2 bases; unmatched junction bases: 6. The CDR3 region has the DNA TGTGCCAGCAGCCCACTACAGGGGCGCAATCAGCCCCAGCATTTT. It encodes CASSPLQGRNQPQHF.

This chain links TRBV30 with TRBJ2-3; D possibly corresponds to TRBD1 (5 bases). The V end was cut by 2 bases, the J end by 3 bases, with 9 bases between. The CDR3 consists of 13 residues. Germline V gene data show CDR1 as GTSNPN and CDR2 as SVGIG (reference sequence). Here the CDR3 DNA reads TGTGCCTGGAGTCAGGGTTGGACAGATACGCAGTATTTT. The encoded protein is CAWSQGWTDTQYF.

The chain carries TRBV4-1 and TRBJ2-7; possibly TRBD2 for D (6 bases). This CDR3 region has 18 residues. Germline V gene data show CDR1 as MGHRA and CDR2 as YSYEKL. V was shortened by 4 bases and J by 1 base, with 23 bases between the two germline ends. Here the CDR3 reads CASSPYGLAGFRSYEQYF. CDR3 in DNA: TGCGCCAGCAGCCCGTACGGATTGGCGGGATTTCGTTCCTACGAGCAGTACTTC.

The chain uses TRBV29-1 and TRBJ2-1; D possibly corresponds to TRBD2 (5 bases). The CDR3 is 13 amino acids. Trimming left V 4 bases short and J 7 bases short, with 14 bases between. CDR1 and CDR2 from the germline V gene are SQVTM and ANQGSEA. The CDR3 coding sequence is TGCAGCGTTGGGCACGCCTCGGGGAATGAGCAGTTCTTC. The encoded protein is CSVGHASGNEQFF.

This clone was seen only a few times. V and J are TRBV6-1 and TRBJ1-5, with D uncertain. CDR3 length: 12 amino acids. The ends were cut back, 1 base at V and 10 bases at J, with 8 bases in the middle. Germline CDR1 MNHNS, CDR2 SASEGT. The chain's CDR3 is CASSEGGRPQHF. Here the CDR3 DNA reads TGTGCCAGCAGTGAAGGGGGTCGACCCCAGCATTTT.

The rearrangement uses TRBV7-6 and TRBJ2-1; D perhaps matches TRBD2 (6 bases). The CDR3 extends over 14 amino acids. CDR1 is SGHVS and CDR2 is FNYEAQ in the germline V gene. Trimming left V 5 bases short and J 10 bases short, with 18 bases between. In nucleotides, the CDR3 is TGTGCCAGCAGCCCCACTAGCTACTCAAGGGAGCAGTTCTTC. Its translation is CASSPTSYSREQFF. Drawing the rest from reference TRBV7-6 and TRBJ2-1, the complete variable domain is GAGVSQSPRYKVTKRGQDVALRCDPISGHVSLYWYRQALGQGPEFLTYFNYEAQQDKSGLPNDRFSAERPEGSISTLTIQRTEQRDSAMYRCASSPTSYSREQFFGPGTRLTVL.

This rearrangement joins TRBV19 to TRBJ1-2, with D possibly being TRBD1 (6 bases). Germline V gene data show CDR1 as LNHDA and CDR2 as SQIVND (reference sequence). Trimming removed 3 bases from V and 8 bases from J, with 25 bases in between. The length of the CDR3 is 17 residues. The DNA of the CDR3 is TGTGCCAGTAGTATTTCGGAGACAGGCGGCCTTTTGCGAGGCTACACCTTC. Translation: CASSISETGGLLRGYTF.

The rearrangement joins TRBV9 to TRBJ1-1; D might be TRBD1 (6 bases). CDR1 is SGDLS, CDR2 YYNGEE, per germline. Trimming removed 4 bases from V and 7 bases from J, with 11 bases in between. This CDR3 comprises 12 residues. This CDR3 reads CASSTADSEAFF. The CDR3 DNA reads as TGTGCCAGCAGCACAGCGGACAGTGAAGCTTTCTTT.

The chain is built from TRBV4-1 and TRBJ2-7, with D perhaps TRBD2 (5 bases). Per germline, CDR1 MGHRA and CDR2 YSYEKL. The ends were cut back, 0 bases at V and 2 bases at J, with 20 bases in the middle. This CDR3 is built from 18 residues. The CDR3 is CASSQEISSSAFPYEQYF. The CDR3 coding sequence is TGCGCCAGCAGCCAAGAGATCTCTAGCAGCGCATTTCCCTACGAGCAGTACTTC.

The rearrangement joins TRBV11-2 to TRBJ2-1; 8 nucleotides align to TRBD2. The CDR3 runs to 18 residues. V lost 5 bases to trimming and J lost 2 bases; unmatched junction nucleotides: 14. The germline V gene has CDR1 SGHAT and CDR2 FQNNGV. CDR3: CASSPRLSSGNAYNEQFF. The CDR3 DNA is TGTGCCAGCAGCCCACGACTGAGTAGCGGGAATGCCTACAATGAGCAGTTCTTC.

The chain links TRBV6-1 to TRBJ2-1; D gene ambiguous. V was cut by 2 bases and J by 0 bases, with 8 bases left in between. CDR1 MNHNS and CDR2 SASEGT come from the germline V gene. The CDR3 totals 15 residues. CDR3 amino acids: CASSENALSYNEQFF. CDR3 nucleotides: TGTGCCAGCAGTGAAAACGCCCTCTCCTACAATGAGCAGTTCTTC.

V is TRBV28 and J is TRBJ1-1, with 9 bases aligning to TRBD1. V trimming: 3 bases; J trimming: 1 base; junction bases outside the gene matches: 9. The CDR3 is made up of 17 amino acids. Germline CDR1 is MDHEN and CDR2 is SYDVKM. CDR3 residues: CASSFEGQGPPNTEAFF. CDR3 sequence (DNA): TGTGCCAGCAGTTTTGAGGGACAGGGTCCTCCGAACACTGAAGCTTTCTTT.

About this clone: One junction end disagrees with the germline gene, perhaps due to a read error. The CDR3 region is CASNIVGVEQFF. DNA of the CDR3: TGTGCCAGTAATATAGTGGGCGTTGAGCAGTTCTTC. This chain joins TRBV19 and TRBJ2-1; D not certain. The CDR3 has 12 amino acids. Germline V gene data show CDR1 as LNHDA and CDR2 as SQIVND (reference sequence).